In its sample, the clone carrying this TCR beta chain was seen many times. Construction of TCR beta libraries relied on iRepertoire HTBI primers and on Arm-PCR targeting CDR3 regions. TCRdb re-analysed the multiplex PCR reads in MiXCR, keeping a single row per CDR3 protein. The data hold approximately 250,000 distinct CDR3 sequences, with about 18% observed a single time. The time point denotes: newly diagnosed GD, antithyroid drugs for less than 3 months. PBMCs provided the RNA from which the TCR library was made. Graves' disease diagnosis used American Thyroid Association guidelines. Staff took around 8.6 milliliters of peripheral blood and put it into EDTA tubes. The data derive from a study of regulatory T cells in long-lasting Graves disease. Study as a whole: Newly diagnosed Graves' patients took antithyroid drugs under 3 months.

The CDR3 has 14 residues. Germline V gene lookup returns CDR1 SGHNT and CDR2 YYREEE (reference sequence). Trimming took off 3 bases at V and 0 bases at J, with 10 bases between the two ends. This sequence was found in a female donor with Graves disease. This material consisted of peripheral blood mononuclear cells (PBMCs), taken at new diagnosis, from a patient treated with antithyroid drugs. The rearrangement joins TRBV5-4 to TRBJ2-7; D unclear. In DNA form, the CDR3 reads TGTGCCAGCAGCTCCCTCCCGAGCTCCTACGAGCAGTACTTC. Translated: CASSSLPSSYEQYF.